These 19 T cell receptor beta chains were sequenced from one sample in a study of graft-versus-host responses after intestinal transplantation. Antigens for these TCRs are unknown. The repertoire was sequenced with immunoSEQ multiplex PCR; TCRdb's copy has only in-frame clones and lacks some. This table holds more than 70,000 clones, around 92% found once. The specimen comprised unstimulated CD8+ T cells sorted from spleen or lymph node cells, sampled before transplant. The receptors originated from a human donor who was the organ donor for an intestinal transplant.

The CDR3 protein is CASSLYNEQFF. For the CDR3, the DNA is TGTGCCAGCAGTCTCTACAATGAGCAGTTCTTC. The chain is built from TRBV27 and TRBJ2-1; no definite D call. Looked up from germline, CDR1 is MNHEY and CDR2 is SMNVEV (reference sequence). This CDR3 is built from 11 residues. With 5 bases removed from V and 3 bases from J, the gap between germline ends came to 2 bases.

The CDR3 DNA is TGCGCCAGCAGCCAAACTAGCGGGGGTTATAGCACAGATACGCAGTATTTT. This gives the protein CASSQTSGGYSTDTQYF. The chain is built from TRBV4-3 and TRBJ2-3, with 11 bases matching TRBD2. CDR1 and CDR2 from the germline V gene are LGHNA and YSLEER. The CDR3 is made up of 17 amino acids. J was trimmed by 0 bases and V by 2 bases; bases with no gene match: 4.

The V call is TRBV7-9, the J call TRBJ2-3; D unresolved. The CDR3 contains 16 residues. Germline CDR1 reads SEHNR; CDR2 reads FQNEAQ (reference sequence). Trimming removed 4 bases at V and 4 bases at J, with 18 bases between. The CDR3 region has the DNA TGTGCCAGCAGCTGGTTTATCGGGTTCATTTCAGATACGCAGTATTTT. As protein: CASSWFIGFISDTQYF.

This clone showed up just once. The V call is TRBV19, the J call TRBJ2-7; 7 nucleotides match TRBD1. Germline CDR1 and CDR2: LNHDA and SQIVND (reference sequence). Losses at the gene ends were 5 bases for V and 5 bases for J; bases not matched to a gene: 9. The CDR3 has 14 amino acids. CDR3 nucleotides: TGTGCCAGTAGTCCAGCAGTTACAGGGGACGAGCAGTACTTC. Translation gives CASSPAVTGDEQYF.

The chain links TRBV5-1 to TRBJ2-7, with TRBD2 matching over 8 bases. The germline V gene has CDR1 SGHRS and CDR2 YFSETQ. After removal of 0 bases from V and 9 bases from J, the junction contained 14 bases not matched to a gene. The CDR3 contains 16 residues. DNA for the CDR3: TGCGCCAGCAGCTTGGACCTGACTAGCGATTCTGTAGGGCAGTACTTC. It yields the protein CASSLDLTSDSVGQYF. Full variable domain (rest looked up from reference TRBV5-1 and TRBJ2-7): KAGVTQTPRYLIKTRGQQVTLSCSPISGHRSVSWYQQTPGQGLQFLFEYFSETQRNKGNFPGRFSGRQFSNSRSEMNVSTLELGDSALYLCASSLDLTSDSVGQYFGPGTRLTVT.

V usage is TRBV7-3 and J usage is TRBJ2-3, with TRBD2 matching 10 bases. CDR3 length: 16 amino acids. V was clipped by 1 base and J by 3 bases; unmatched bases: 4. The germline gives CDR1 SGHTA, CDR2 FQGTGA. CDR3 sequence: CASSLNLAGETDTQYF. CDR3 DNA: TGTGCCAGCAGCTTAAATCTAGCGGGGGAGACAGATACGCAGTATTTT.

The rearrangement links TRBV14 to TRBJ1-4, with D possibly matching TRBD1 (6 bases). In germline, CDR1 is SGHDN, CDR2 FVKESK. The CDR3 has 14 residues. V was trimmed by 4 bases and J by 5 bases, leaving 11 bases between them. The CDR3: CASSLRDKNEKLFF. DNA for the CDR3: TGTGCCAGCAGCCTCCGGGACAAGAATGAAAAACTGTTTTTT.

This chain connects TRBV5-1 to TRBJ2-1; the D gene is possibly TRBD1 (6 bases). Trimming removed 2 bases at V and 15 bases at J, with 21 bases between. The CDR3 contains 14 residues. The germline V gene encodes CDR1 SGHRS and CDR2 YFSETQ. CDR3 loop: CASSFRDTTPGRFF. The CDR3 DNA follows: TGCGCCAGCAGCTTTCGGGACACGACTCCTGGGCGGTTCTTC. Complete variable domain (other parts from reference TRBV5-1 and TRBJ2-1): KAGVTQTPRYLIKTRGQQVTLSCSPISGHRSVSWYQQTPGQGLQFLFEYFSETQRNKGNFPGRFSGRQFSNSRSEMNVSTLELGDSALYLCASSFRDTTPGRFFGPGTRLTVL.

The J gene is TRBJ1-2, the V gene TRBV9; D gene unclear. From germline, CDR1 is SGDLS and CDR2 YYNGEE. V lost 5 bases, J lost 7 bases, and 6 bases lay in between. The CDR3 extends over 10 amino acids. The CDR3 reads CASSGGGYTF. The CDR3 coding sequence is TGTGCCAGCAGTGGAGGTGGCTACACCTTC.

The rearrangement uses TRBV7-6 and TRBJ2-7; D might be TRBD1 (6 bases). The CDR3 is 13 amino acids. CDR1 SGHVS and CDR2 FNYEAQ come from the germline V gene. V was clipped by 5 bases and J by 3 bases, with 11 bases between them. The CDR3 reads CASSAGRGYEQYF. CDR3 DNA: TGTGCCAGCAGCGCGGGCAGGGGCTACGAGCAGTACTTC.

This sequence joins TRBV11-2 and TRBJ2-7, with D unresolved. Per the germline V gene, CDR1 is SGHAT and CDR2 is FQNNGV. The CDR3 is 12 amino acids. V was cut by 3 bases and J by 1 base, with 4 bases left in between. The DNA of the CDR3 is TGTGCCAGCAGCTTCACATCCTACGAGCAGTACTTC. As protein: CASSFTSYEQYF.

The CDR3 DNA is TGTGCCAGCAGCTTAGGGGCGGTCGACAGCAACTATGGCTACACCTTC. Protein product: CASSLGAVDSNYGYTF. J is TRBJ1-2 and V is TRBV5-4; the D gene is possibly TRBD1 (5 bases). The CDR3 is 16 amino acids. The germline V gene has CDR1 SGHNT and CDR2 YYREEE (reference sequence). Trimming removed 2 bases at V and 2 bases at J, with 16 bases between.

V and J are TRBV7-6 and TRBJ1-1; 8 nucleotides line up with TRBD1. Germline V CDR1 and CDR2: SGHVS, FNYEAQ. The junction had 8 bases not matched to a gene; V was cut back by 1 base and J by 1 base. The CDR3 loop spans 17 amino acids. The DNA for the CDR3 is TGTGCCAGCAGCTTAGGGGGGACAGGAGAGAGGAACACTGAAGCTTTCTTT. Its protein product is CASSLGGTGERNTEAFF.

This clone was recorded only once. The V call is TRBV5-6, the J call TRBJ2-3, with TRBD1 identical over 9 bases. J gave up 5 bases and V 2 bases, and 3 bases lay outside the gene matches. The CDR3 spans 14 residues. In germline, CDR1 is SGHDT, CDR2 YYEEEE. CDR3 region: CASSFGTGLDTQYF. CDR3 in DNA: TGTGCCAGCAGCTTCGGGACAGGGCTAGATACGCAGTATTTT.

The J gene is TRBJ2-6, the V gene TRBV9; TRBD1 is a possible D gene (5 bases). V was clipped by 0 bases and J by 2 bases, with 6 bases between them. CDR1 is SGDLS, CDR2 YYNGEE, per germline. CDR3 length: 15 amino acids. The CDR3 loop is CASSVGGTGANVLTF. In nucleotides, the CDR3 is TGTGCCAGCAGCGTAGGGGGCACTGGGGCCAACGTCCTGACTTTC.

This rearrangement joins TRBV7-3 to TRBJ2-2; D ambiguous. V lost 5 bases to trimming and J lost 3 bases, with 7 bases between them. In germline, CDR1 is SGHTA, CDR2 FQGTGA. There are 13 residues in the CDR3. CDR3 amino acids: CASSPSDTGELFF. Written as DNA, the CDR3 is TGTGCCAGCAGCCCTAGTGACACCGGGGAGCTGTTTTTT.

The chain joins TRBV5-6 to TRBJ1-6; perhaps TRBD1 as D (6 bases). The CDR3 is 18 amino acids. Germline V gene lookup returns CDR1 SGHDT and CDR2 YYEEEE. V lost 4 bases and J 3 bases, leaving 20 bases between the germline ends. CDR3 sequence: CASSPAHRDDIYNSPLHF. In nucleotides, the CDR3 is TGTGCCAGCAGCCCTGCGCACAGGGACGACATCTATAATTCACCCCTCCACTTT.

The chain joins TRBV11-2 to TRBJ2-2, with D possibly matching TRBD2 (5 bases). The CDR3 runs 19 residues. In germline, CDR1 is SGHAT, CDR2 FQNNGV. V lost 2 bases and J lost 1, with 20 bases in between. The CDR3 DNA follows: TGTGCCAGCAGCTTACGGGGTTATCAGGACGGGAAGAACACCGGGGAGCTGTTTTTT. Protein product: CASSLRGYQDGKNTGELFF.

The chain employs TRBV2 and TRBJ1-2, with TRBD1 identical over 7 bases. CDR3 length: 12 amino acids. Germline assignment: CDR1 SNHLY and CDR2 FYNNEI. Trimming took 9 bases from V and 10 from J; bases not matched to a gene: 11. CDR3 sequence reads: CASFSMTGNYTF. CDR3 nucleotides: TGTGCCAGTTTCTCAATGACAGGGAACTACACCTTC. Full variable domain (outside the CDR3, taken from reference TRBV2 and TRBJ1-2): EPEVTQTPSHQVTQMGQEVILRCVPISNHLYFYWYRQILGQKVEFLVSFYNNEISEKSEIFDDQFSVERPDGSNFTLKIRSTKLEDSAMYFCASFSMTGNYTFGSGTRLTVV.